The T cell receptor (beta chain) under discussion was sequenced for a study of pediatric ulcerative colitis (dated by TCRdb to between 2018 and 2020). Looking at the study overall: Of the ulcerative colitis patients, several had pancolitis and two had left-sided colitis, and histology in every patient was consistent with ulcerative colitis. From nine newly diagnosed, treatment-naive pediatric ulcerative colitis patients and a few non-IBD control children, paired blood and rectal samples were collected. The Pediatric Ulcerative Colitis Activity Index classified a couple of patients as having mild disease, several as having moderate disease and three as having acute severe colitis. Findings and caveats that apply to the study as a whole: Because repertoires were derived from total lymphocyte DNA, patterns in rare subsets such as regulatory T cells may not have been reflected. Features of the rectal repertoire distinguished controls, mild-moderate colitis patients and acute severe colitis patients, and in acute severe colitis rectal diversity was lower because of clonal expansions. With only a few individuals, the healthy control group was small. For technical reasons, the blood samples of a couple of patients yielded substantially fewer templates, so those samples were excluded from the blood-rectal overlap analysis. Compared with controls, ulcerative colitis patients showed significantly higher autologous blood-rectal clonal overlap, a finding that suggests increased T cell trafficking to inflamed tissue. A couple of rectal CDR3 clonotypes were present in all ulcerative colitis patients and in none of the controls.

Before the diagnostic colonoscopy, none of the ulcerative colitis patients had been given any immunosuppressive medication. A blood sample was obtained concurrently with the colonoscopy. The Wizard kit (Promega) was used to extract genomic DNA from both blood and intestinal samples. The germline V end is reduced by 3 bases and the J end by 10 bases; junction bases left unmatched: 13. The germline V gene gives CDR1 as SGHTA and CDR2 as FQGTGA. The CDR3 has 16 amino acids, counting the end cysteine and phenylalanine. This entry keeps only the CDR3 DNA: 48 bases, framed from base 1. Rearranged CDR3 beta regions were amplified from genomic DNA with multiplex V and J primers using the immunoSEQ TRB Survey service. To keep sequencing depth the same across samples, survey-level depth of up to 500,000 reads per sample was applied. The libraries were purified and pooled, then sequenced using Illumina technology. For the original study's pipeline: Productive clonality, sample overlap, pairwise scatters, CDR3 beta length, V/D/J gene usage and productiveness were assessed with immunoSEQ online tools. Alongside Shannon and Simpson indices, calculated diversity was computed as the number of unique rearrangements divided by total templates, multiplied by 100. Z-score normalized data were analyzed by principal component analysis with the R prcomp function and the ggbiplot package. Blood-rectal clonal overlap within each subject was quantified with Morisita's index. The source is immuneACCESS, and TCRdb retained only in-frame sequences with V and J called. Part of the clones is not carried over; for the studies checked, unresolved V genes explain less than half of this, and the remainder is unexplained. For V, J and clone size, that table is used; D and trimming come from the DNA. The table for this sample lists roughly 64,000 clones; roughly nine tenths of them were counted only once. Jointly, the top ten make up 3% to 4.5% of the sample.

A remark on this clone: This receptor's antigen is unknown. Per-base qualities were not stored, and no clone one base away is much larger.

Specimen: blood. Rearrangement joined TRBV7-3 to TRBJ2-5; 11 junctional bases match TRBD2. The TCR was taken from a boy aged 5-17 years with severe ulcerative colitis. This receptor carries the CDR3 CASSFFLGLAGGIQYF. Here is the DNA: TGTGCCAGCAGCTTTTTCTTAGGGCTAGCGGGAGGAATCCAGTACTTC.